The rows below give T cell receptor beta chains drawn from one sample of a study of T cells in Graves' hyperthyroidism and ophthalmopathy. TCRdb re-derived calls from the multiplex PCR reads in MiXCR, one entry per CDR3 protein. The data show approximately 620,000 distinct CDR3 sequences, about a sixth seen once. Specimen: blood. The receptors stem from a woman in her 40s with Graves' ophthalmopathy. Each CDR3 is given with its conserved first and last residue. Fields, in order: J gene, V gene, CDR3 protein.

TRBJ2-3,TRBV4-1,CASSQVLHPQYF
TRBJ1-6,TRBV15,CATSRDMERSPLHF
TRBJ2-3,TRBV28,CASRGYGQGNTDTQYF
TRBJ2-4,TRBV5-5,CASRPGTVNIQYF
TRBJ2-1,TRBV30,CAWSRGGGGNEQFF
TRBJ1-6,TRBV3-1,CASSPRDRGRSPLHF
TRBJ2-1,TRBV10-1,CASRRDSGRQYNEQFF
TRBJ2-2,TRBV19,CASGPWEGTGELFF
TRBJ2-1,TRBV5-1,CASSLVAGDYNEQFF
TRBJ1-4,TRBV4-1,CASSQAPHGVNEKLFF
TRBJ2-3,TRBV7-2,CASSLEWGHTQYF
TRBJ2-2,TRBV12-3/TRBV12-4,CASSRPRQGEVGELFF
TRBJ2-7,TRBV4-1,CASSQEWTGLTGQYF
TRBJ2-3,TRBV27,CASRSLLASRDYTQYF
TRBJ2-7,TRBV6-2/TRBV6-3,CASSYSPGQVNSYEQYF
TRBJ2-1,TRBV7-9,CASSPGKGLAGPHSEQFF
TRBJ2-7,TRBV11-2,CASSLFRGEGEQYF
TRBJ2-1,TRBV20-1,CSKGQGNYNEQFF
TRBJ1-5,TRBV19,CASSRVGGANQPQHF
TRBJ2-7,TRBV6-6,CASSYSREGTSHEQYF
TRBJ2-3,TRBV20-1,CSALSGLEGEEPSTDTQYF
TRBJ2-3,TRBV20-1,CSAGTARTDTQYF
TRBJ2-7,TRBV12-3/TRBV12-4,CASSLGTGRQYF
TRBJ2-3,TRBV19,CASSIPGLAGGSTDTQYF